This T cell receptor (beta chain) was profiled in a study of T cells after yellow fever vaccination. Overall study: Fractions with few cells were prepared using SMART-Seq v4 Ultra Low Input.

TCR cDNA was made by 5'RACE template switching, adding a universal primer site and UMIs. MiXCR, applied by TCRdb to the 5' RACE reads, yields one record per CDR3 protein. The sample yields a few hundred thousand distinct CDR3 sequences, approximately 8% seen once. Study outcomes and limitations: FACS-sorted repertoires could contain abundant clonotypes contaminating from the bulk population.

Regarding this clonotype: Its antigen is not identified.

The V end was cut by 5 bases, the J end by 2 bases, with 10 bases between. This CDR3 is 14 amino acids long. Per germline, CDR1 MNHEY and CDR2 SVGEGT. The starting material was PBMCs, obtained 45 days after the first yellow fever vaccination. This sequence originates from a man between 18 and 29 years old who received the YFV17D yellow fever vaccine. The rearrangement joins TRBV6-2 or TRBV6-3 to TRBJ2-1; D is undetermined. The CDR3 is CASSPLSTYNEQFF. CDR3 bases: TGTGCCAGCAGTCCCCTTTCAACCTACAATGAGCAGTTCTTC.